This T cell receptor beta chain was recorded in a study of cytomegalovirus exposure and HLA in healthy donors. Study results and caveats: In an earlier analysis, in roughly 600 donors, most V segments appeared productive either ~90% or ~30% of the time. Analysis was carried out at a later point, and it linked a missense DCLRE1C variant to TCR beta V- and J-gene trimming.

The count of this clone is one. The antigen is unknown. Primers: 60 Vbeta forward and 13 Jbeta reverse. Repertoires were generated with immunoSEQ multiplex PCR, while TCRdb's copy carries only in-frame clones and drops some. The table has 130,000 or so clones, roughly 74% seen once. This CDR3 spans 15 amino acids. V gave up 4 bases and J gave up 7 bases, with 18 bases separating them. CDR1 SGHRS and CDR2 YFSETQ come from the germline V gene. The source is a man aged 40-55 years in good health and CMV-seropositive. The sequencing input was PBMCs. The gene calls are TRBV5-1 and TRBJ2-1; possibly TRBD2 for D (5 bases). The CDR3 sequence: CASSIEPSTGNEQFF. The CDR3 coding sequence is TGCGCCAGCAGCATAGAACCATCTACGGGAAATGAGCAGTTCTTC.